This T cell receptor (beta chain) was sequenced during a study of cytomegalovirus exposure and HLA in healthy donors. Across the whole study: Of several hundred genotyped donors, roughly 80% grouped in the Caucasian-associated ancestry cluster.

With respect to this clone: Antigen specificity is unknown. Other DNA variants within this sample encode the same CDR3.

Broader study findings: There was a cluster of highly shared sequence variants that was likely a sequencing artifact. Immune exposure was documented only through CMV serostatus.

With 60 Vbeta and 13 Jbeta primers, the PCR was carried out. Profiling relied on immunoSEQ multiplex PCR, and the TCRdb table lists in-frame clones only, not all of them. The sample has around 130,000 clones; roughly 85% are singletons. CDR3 length: 15 amino acids. Germline values: CDR1 MNHEY, CDR2 SVGAGI. The V gene end was trimmed by 5 bases and the J gene end by 4 bases; junction bases not matched to a gene: 9. This sequence joins TRBV6-5 and TRBJ2-7; TRBD1 agrees at 9 bases. This clonotype was sampled from a boy aged 5 to 17 in good health and CMV-seronegative. Material for sequencing was PBMCs. The DNA for the CDR3 is TGTGCCAGCAGTCCGGGACAGGGCCCGCCATACGAGCAGTACTTC. This sequence encodes CASSPGQGPPYEQYF.